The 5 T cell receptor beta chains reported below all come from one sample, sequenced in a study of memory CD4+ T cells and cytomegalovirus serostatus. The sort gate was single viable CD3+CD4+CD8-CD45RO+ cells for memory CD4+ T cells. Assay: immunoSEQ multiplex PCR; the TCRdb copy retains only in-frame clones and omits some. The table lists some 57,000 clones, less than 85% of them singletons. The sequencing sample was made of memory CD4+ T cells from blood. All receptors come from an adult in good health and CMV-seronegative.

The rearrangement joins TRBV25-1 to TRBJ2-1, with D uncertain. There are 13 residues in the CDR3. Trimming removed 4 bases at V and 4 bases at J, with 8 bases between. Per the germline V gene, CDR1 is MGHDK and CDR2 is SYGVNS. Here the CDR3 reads CASSGDSYNEQFF. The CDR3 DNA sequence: TGTGCCAGCAGTGGAGACTCTTACAATGAGCAGTTCTTC.

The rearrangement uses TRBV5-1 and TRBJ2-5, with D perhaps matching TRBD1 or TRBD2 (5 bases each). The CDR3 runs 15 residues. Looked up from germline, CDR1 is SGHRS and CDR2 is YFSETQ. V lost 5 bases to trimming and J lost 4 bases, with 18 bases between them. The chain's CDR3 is CASSPGTSPLETQYF. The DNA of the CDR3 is TGCGCCAGCAGTCCGGGGACCTCTCCCCTAGAGACCCAGTACTTC.

The chain's CDR3 is CAIRAGEYQETQYF. As DNA, the CDR3 is TGTGCCATCAGAGCGGGAGAGTACCAAGAGACCCAGTACTTC. V usage is TRBV10-3 and J usage is TRBJ2-5, with 8 positions matching TRBD2. The CDR3 has 14 residues. Trimming removed 6 bases from V and 0 bases from J; junction bases left unmatched: 3. Germline CDR1 and CDR2: ENHRY and SYGVKD.

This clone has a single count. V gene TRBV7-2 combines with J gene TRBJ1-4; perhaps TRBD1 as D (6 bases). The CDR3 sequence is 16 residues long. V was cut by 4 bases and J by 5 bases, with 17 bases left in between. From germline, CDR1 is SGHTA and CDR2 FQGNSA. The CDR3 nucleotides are TGTGCCAGCAGCTCAAGAGGGGGGGGCGGGAATGAAAAACTGTTTTTT. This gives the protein CASSSRGGGGNEKLFF.

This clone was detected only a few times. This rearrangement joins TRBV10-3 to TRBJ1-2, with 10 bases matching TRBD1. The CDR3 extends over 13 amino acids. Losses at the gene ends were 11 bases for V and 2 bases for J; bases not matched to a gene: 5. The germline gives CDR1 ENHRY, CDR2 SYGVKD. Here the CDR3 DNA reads TGTGCCGTCGCGACAGGGGGCAACTATGGCTACACCTTC. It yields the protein CAVATGGNYGYTF.